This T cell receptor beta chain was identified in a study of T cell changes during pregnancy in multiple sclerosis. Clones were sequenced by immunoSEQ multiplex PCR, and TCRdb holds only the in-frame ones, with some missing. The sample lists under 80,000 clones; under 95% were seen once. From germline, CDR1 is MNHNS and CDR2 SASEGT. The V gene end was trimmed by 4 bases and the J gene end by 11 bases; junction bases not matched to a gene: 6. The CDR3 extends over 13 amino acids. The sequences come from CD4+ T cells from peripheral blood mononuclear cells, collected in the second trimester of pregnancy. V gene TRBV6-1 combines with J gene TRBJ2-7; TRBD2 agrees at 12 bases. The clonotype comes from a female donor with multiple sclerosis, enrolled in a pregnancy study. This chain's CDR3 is CASSALGLAGKYF. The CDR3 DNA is TGTGCCAGCAGTGCCCTCGGACTAGCGGGAAAGTACTTC.